There are many counts of the clone carrying this T cell receptor beta chain. No antigen is known for it. The data are from a study of T cells in Graves' hyperthyroidism and ophthalmopathy. The germline gives CDR1 SGHVS, CDR2 FQNEAQ. V lost 2 bases and J 3 bases, leaving 8 bases between the germline ends. The CDR3 length is 13 residues. More than 8 ml fresh peripheral blood yielded the PBMCs. Amplified TCR beta CDR3 regions came from RNA transcripts. Initially, a first-round RT-PCR of the TCR CDR3 employed the HTBI primer set. MiXCR, run by TCRdb on the multiplex PCR reads, gives a single entry per CDR3 protein. The sample contains approximately 600,000 distinct CDR3 sequences, roughly 16% of which appear only once. Regarding the study as a whole: Ophthalmopathy and stable hyperthyroidism were separated by a 13 V-J model.

This sequence was found in a young woman with Graves' hyperthyroidism. This sequence joins TRBV7-8 and TRBJ2-7; no firm D call. The sequencing sample was made of blood. As DNA, the CDR3 is TGTGCCAGCAGCTTACAGAATTTCTACGAGCAGTACTTC. Its protein is CASSLQNFYEQYF.